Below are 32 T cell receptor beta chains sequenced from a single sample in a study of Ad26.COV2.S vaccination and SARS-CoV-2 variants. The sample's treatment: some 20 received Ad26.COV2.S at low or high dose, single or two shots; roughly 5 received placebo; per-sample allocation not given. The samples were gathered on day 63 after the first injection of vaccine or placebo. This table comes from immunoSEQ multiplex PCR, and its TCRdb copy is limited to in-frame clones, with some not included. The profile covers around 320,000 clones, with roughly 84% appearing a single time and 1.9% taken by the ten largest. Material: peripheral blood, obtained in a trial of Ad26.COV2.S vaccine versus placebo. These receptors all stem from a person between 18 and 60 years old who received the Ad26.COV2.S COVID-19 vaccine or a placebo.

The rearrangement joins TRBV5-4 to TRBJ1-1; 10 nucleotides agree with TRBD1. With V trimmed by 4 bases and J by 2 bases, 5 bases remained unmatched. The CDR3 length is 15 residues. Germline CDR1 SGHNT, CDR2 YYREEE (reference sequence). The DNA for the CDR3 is TGTGCCAGCAGCGTGAGGACAGGGGGAAACACTGAAGCTTTCTTT. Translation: CASSVRTGGNTEAFF.

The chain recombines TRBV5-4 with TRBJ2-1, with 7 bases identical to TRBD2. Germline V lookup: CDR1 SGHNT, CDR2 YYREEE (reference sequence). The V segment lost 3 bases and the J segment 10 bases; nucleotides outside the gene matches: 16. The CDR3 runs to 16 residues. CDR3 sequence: CASSSPTGTIALEQFF. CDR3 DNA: TGTGCCAGCAGCTCGCCCACCGGGACTATAGCCCTAGAGCAGTTCTTC.

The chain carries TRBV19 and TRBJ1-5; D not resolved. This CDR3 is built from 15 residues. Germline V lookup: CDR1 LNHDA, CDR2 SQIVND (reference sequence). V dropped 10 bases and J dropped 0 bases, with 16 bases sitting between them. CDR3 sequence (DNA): TGTGCCACCCGTGGTAGAGAATATAGCAATCAGCCCCAGCATTTT. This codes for CATRGREYSNQPQHF.

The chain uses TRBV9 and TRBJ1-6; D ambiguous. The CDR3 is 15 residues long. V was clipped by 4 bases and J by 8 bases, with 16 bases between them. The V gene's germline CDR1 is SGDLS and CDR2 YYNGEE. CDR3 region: CASSKQQSDHSPLHF. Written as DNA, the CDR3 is TGTGCCAGCAGCAAACAGCAATCAGACCATTCACCCCTCCACTTT.

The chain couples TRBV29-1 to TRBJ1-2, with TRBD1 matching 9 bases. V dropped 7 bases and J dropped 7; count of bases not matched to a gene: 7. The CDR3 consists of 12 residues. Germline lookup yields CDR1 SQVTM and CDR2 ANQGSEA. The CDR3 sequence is CSGRQGVGGYTF. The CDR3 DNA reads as TGCAGCGGAAGACAGGGGGTGGGTGGCTACACCTTC.

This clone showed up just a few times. CDR3 loop: CARSSDRSNTEAFF. DNA for the CDR3: TGTGCCAGAAGCTCCGACAGATCGAACACTGAAGCTTTCTTT. This chain joins TRBV5-3 and TRBJ1-1, with D possibly being TRBD1 (5 bases). TRBV5-3 has ORF status, its function being uncertain. The CDR3 spans 14 residues. V was shortened by 3 bases and J by 1 base, with 10 bases between the two germline ends.

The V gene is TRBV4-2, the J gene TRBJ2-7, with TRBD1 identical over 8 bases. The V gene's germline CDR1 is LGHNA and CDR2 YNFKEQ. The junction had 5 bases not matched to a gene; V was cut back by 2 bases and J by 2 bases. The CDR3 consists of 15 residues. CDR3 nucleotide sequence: TGTGCCAGCAGCCAATCAGGGACAGGTGCCTACGAGCAGTACTTC. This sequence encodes CASSQSGTGAYEQYF.

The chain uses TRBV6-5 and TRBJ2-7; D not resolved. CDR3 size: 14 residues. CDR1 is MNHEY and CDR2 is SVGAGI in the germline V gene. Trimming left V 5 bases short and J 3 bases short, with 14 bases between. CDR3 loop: CASSREYWGYEQYF. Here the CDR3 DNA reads TGTGCCAGCAGTCGAGAATATTGGGGCTACGAGCAGTACTTC.

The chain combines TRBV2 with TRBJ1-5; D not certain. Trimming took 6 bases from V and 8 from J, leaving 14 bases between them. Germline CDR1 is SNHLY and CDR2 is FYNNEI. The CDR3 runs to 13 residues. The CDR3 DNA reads TGTGCCAGCAGGGGTGAGGCGTTTGAGCCCCAGCATTTT. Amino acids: CASRGEAFEPQHF.

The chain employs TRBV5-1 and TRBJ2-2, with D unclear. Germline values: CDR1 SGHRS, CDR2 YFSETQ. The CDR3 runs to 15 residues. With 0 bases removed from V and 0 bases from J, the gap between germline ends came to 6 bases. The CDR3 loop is CASSLVPANTGELFF. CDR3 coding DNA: TGCGCCAGCAGCTTGGTTCCGGCGAACACCGGGGAGCTGTTTTTT.

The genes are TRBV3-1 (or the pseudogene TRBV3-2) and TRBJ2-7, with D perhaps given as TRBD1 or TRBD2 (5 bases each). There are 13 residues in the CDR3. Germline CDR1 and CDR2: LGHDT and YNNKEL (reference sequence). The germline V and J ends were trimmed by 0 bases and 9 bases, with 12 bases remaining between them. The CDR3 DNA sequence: TGTGCCAGCAGCCAAGAAGGGGTTAGCGCGCAGTACTTC. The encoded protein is CASSQEGVSAQYF.

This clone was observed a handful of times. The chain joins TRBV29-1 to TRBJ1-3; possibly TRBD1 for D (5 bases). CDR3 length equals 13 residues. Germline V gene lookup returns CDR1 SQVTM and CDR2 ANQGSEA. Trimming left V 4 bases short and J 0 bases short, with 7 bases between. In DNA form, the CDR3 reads TGCAGCGTTGGGGGGGGCTCTGGAAACACCATATATTTT. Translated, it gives CSVGGGSGNTIYF.

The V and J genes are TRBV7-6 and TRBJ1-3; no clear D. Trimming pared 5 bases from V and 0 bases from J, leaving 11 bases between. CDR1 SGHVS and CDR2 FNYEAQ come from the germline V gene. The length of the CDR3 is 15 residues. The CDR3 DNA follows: TGTGCCAGCAGCATCTCAGGATACTCTGGAAACACCATATATTTT. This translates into CASSISGYSGNTIYF.

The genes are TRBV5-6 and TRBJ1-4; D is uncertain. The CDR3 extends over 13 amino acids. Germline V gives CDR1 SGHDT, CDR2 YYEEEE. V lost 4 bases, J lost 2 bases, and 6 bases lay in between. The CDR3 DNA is TGTGCCAGCAGCCCTTACACTAATGAAAAACTGTTTTTT. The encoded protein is CASSPYTNEKLFF.

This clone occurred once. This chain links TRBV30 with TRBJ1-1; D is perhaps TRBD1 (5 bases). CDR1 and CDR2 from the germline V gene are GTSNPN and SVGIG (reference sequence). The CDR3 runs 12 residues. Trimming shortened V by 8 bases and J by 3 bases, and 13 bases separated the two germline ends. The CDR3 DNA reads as TGTGCCCGTAAGTGGGGGGACACTGAAGCTTTCTTT. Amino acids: CARKWGDTEAFF.

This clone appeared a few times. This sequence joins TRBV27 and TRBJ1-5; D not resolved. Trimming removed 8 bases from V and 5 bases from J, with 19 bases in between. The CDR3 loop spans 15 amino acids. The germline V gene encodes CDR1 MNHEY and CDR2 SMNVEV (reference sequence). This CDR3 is CASGPDYPTYQPQHF. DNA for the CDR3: TGTGCCAGCGGCCCGGATTACCCCACTTATCAGCCCCAGCATTTT.

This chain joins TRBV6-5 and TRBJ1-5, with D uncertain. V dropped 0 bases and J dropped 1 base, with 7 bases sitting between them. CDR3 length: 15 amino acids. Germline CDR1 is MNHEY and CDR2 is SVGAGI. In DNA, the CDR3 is TGTGCCAGCAGTTACTCGGTACGGAGCAATCAGCCCCAGCATTTT. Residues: CASSYSVRSNQPQHF.

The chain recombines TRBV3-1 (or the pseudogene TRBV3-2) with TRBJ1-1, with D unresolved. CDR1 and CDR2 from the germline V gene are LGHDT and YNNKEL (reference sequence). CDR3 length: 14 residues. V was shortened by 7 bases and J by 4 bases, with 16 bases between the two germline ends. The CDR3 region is CASKRTEKSTEAFF. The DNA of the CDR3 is TGTGCCAGCAAGAGGACCGAAAAGAGCACTGAAGCTTTCTTT.

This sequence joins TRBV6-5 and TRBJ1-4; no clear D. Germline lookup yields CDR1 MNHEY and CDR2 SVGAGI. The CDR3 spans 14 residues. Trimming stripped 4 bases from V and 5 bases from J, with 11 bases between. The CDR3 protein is CASSFRAANEKLFF. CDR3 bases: TGTGCCAGCAGTTTCCGGGCCGCAAATGAAAAACTGTTTTTT.

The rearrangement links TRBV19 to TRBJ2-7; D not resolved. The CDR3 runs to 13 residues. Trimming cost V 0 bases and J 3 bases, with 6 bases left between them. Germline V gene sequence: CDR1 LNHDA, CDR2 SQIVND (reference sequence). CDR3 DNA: TGTGCCAGTAGTATAGATGGGGACTACGAGCAGTACTTC. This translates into CASSIDGDYEQYF.

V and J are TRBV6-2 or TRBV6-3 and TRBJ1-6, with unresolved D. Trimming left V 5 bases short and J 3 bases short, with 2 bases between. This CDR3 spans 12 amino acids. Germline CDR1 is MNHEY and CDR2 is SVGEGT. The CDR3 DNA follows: TGTGCCAGCAGTGACTATAATTCACCCCTCCACTTT. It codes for CASSDYNSPLHF.

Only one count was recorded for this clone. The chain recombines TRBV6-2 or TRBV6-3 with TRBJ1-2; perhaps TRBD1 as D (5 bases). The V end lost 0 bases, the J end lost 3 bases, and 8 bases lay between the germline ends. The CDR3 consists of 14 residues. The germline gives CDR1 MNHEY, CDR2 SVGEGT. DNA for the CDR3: TGTGCCAGCAGTTACTCCGGGACCTACTATGGCTACACCTTC. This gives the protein CASSYSGTYYGYTF.

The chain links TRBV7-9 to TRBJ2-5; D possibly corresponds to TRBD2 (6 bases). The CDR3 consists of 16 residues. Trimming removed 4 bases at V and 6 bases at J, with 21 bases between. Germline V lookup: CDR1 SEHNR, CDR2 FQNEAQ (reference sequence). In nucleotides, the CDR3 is TGTGCCAGCAGCTCCTCCTATGGGGGGAGCGGCCAGACCCAGTACTTC. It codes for CASSSSYGGSGQTQYF.

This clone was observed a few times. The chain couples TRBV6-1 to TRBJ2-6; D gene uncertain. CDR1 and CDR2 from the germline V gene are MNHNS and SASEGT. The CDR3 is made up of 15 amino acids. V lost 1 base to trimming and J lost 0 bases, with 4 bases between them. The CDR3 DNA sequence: TGTGCCAGCAGTGAAGTTATCTCTGGGGCCAACGTCCTGACTTTC. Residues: CASSEVISGANVLTF.

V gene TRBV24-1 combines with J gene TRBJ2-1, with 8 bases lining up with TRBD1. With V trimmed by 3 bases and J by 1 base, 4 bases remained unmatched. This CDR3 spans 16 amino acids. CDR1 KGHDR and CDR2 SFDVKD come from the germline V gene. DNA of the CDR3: TGTGCCACCAGTGATAACACAGGGGGTTCCTACAATGAGCAGTTCTTC. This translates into CATSDNTGGSYNEQFF.

CDR3 DNA sequence: TGCGGACGATACAACCTTTATGGCTACACCTTC. Its translation is CGRYNLYGYTF. V and J are TRBV20-1 and TRBJ1-2; no definite D call. The CDR3 has 11 residues. Germline V lookup: CDR1 DFQATT, CDR2 SNEGSKA (reference sequence).

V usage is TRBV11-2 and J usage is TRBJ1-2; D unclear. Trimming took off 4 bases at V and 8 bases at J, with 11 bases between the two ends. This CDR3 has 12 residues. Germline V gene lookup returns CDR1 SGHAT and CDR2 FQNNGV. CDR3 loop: CASSSRPGGYTF. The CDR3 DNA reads TGTGCCAGCAGCTCCCGTCCCGGCGGCTACACCTTC.

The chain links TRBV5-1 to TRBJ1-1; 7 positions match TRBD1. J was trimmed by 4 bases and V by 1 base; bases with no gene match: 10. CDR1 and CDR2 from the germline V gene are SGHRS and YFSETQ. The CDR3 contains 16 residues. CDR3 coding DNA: TGCGCCAGCAGCTTGAAAAGGCAGGGGGAAGGCACTGAAGCTTTCTTT. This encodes CASSLKRQGEGTEAFF.

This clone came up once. CDR3 protein: CASGLGGNTEAFF. The CDR3 DNA is TGTGCCAGTGGTCTAGGGGGGAACACTGAAGCTTTCTTT. This rearrangement joins TRBV9 to TRBJ1-1; maybe TRBD1 (6 bases). In germline, CDR1 is SGDLS, CDR2 YYNGEE. V dropped 8 bases and J dropped 1 base, with 12 bases sitting between them. This CDR3 region has 13 residues.

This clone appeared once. DNA of the CDR3: TGTGCCAGCTCACCACCGGGACAGGCTACCGGGGAGCTGTTTTTT. This codes for CASSPPGQATGELFF. The J gene is TRBJ2-2, the V gene TRBV18, with 8 bases aligning to TRBD1. The CDR3 runs 15 residues. The V gene end was trimmed by 0 bases and the J gene end by 5 bases; junction bases not matched to a gene: 2. The germline gives CDR1 KGHSH, CDR2 LQKENI.

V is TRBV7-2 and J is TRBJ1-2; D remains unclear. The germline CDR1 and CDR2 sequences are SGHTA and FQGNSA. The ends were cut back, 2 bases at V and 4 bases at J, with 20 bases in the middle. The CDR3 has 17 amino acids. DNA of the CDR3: TGTGCCAGCAGCTTAAGCCAGCCCGTGACCGTAACCTATGGCTACACCTTC. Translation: CASSLSQPVTVTYGYTF.

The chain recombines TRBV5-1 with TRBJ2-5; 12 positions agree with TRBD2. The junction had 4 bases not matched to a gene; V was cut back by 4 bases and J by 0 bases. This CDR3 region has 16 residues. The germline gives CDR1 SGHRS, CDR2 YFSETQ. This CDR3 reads CASSPRTSGDQETQYF. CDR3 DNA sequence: TGCGCCAGCAGCCCCAGGACTAGCGGGGACCAAGAGACCCAGTACTTC. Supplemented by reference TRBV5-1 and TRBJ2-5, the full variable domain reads KAGVTQTPRYLIKTRGQQVTLSCSPISGHRSVSWYQQTPGQGLQFLFEYFSETQRNKGNFPGRFSGRQFSNSRSEMNVSTLELGDSALYLCASSPRTSGDQETQYFGPGTRLLVL.